This entry describes one T cell receptor beta chain. Its antigen is still unknown. The sample comes from a study of Ad26.COV2.S vaccination and SARS-CoV-2 variants. Study-wide points: It is possible that the TCR breadth and depth analyses underestimated the total T cell responses. Non-spike TCR breadth did not differ much between vaccine and placebo recipients. Substantial breadth was reported for post-vaccination spike-specific CD8+ and CD4+ T cells. Among vaccine recipients, spike-specific TCR breadth exceeded that of placebo recipients.

This CDR3 spans 13 amino acids. V was cut by 5 bases and J by 8 bases, with 15 bases left in between. Profiled with immunoSEQ multiplex PCR; TCRdb holds only in-frame clones, not every one. The data show some 190,000 clones, with 70% to 90% seen just once and 5% to 7% held by the top ten. Sample: peripheral blood, taken after recovery from COVID-19. The chain uses TRBV12-3 or TRBV12-4 and TRBJ1-2, with D possibly TRBD1 on 6 matching bases. The TCR comes from a human donor who had recovered from COVID-19. The CDR3 DNA follows: TGTGCCAGCAGTCAACAGGGCCCGGGGGGCTACACCTTC. This encodes CASSQQGPGGYTF.